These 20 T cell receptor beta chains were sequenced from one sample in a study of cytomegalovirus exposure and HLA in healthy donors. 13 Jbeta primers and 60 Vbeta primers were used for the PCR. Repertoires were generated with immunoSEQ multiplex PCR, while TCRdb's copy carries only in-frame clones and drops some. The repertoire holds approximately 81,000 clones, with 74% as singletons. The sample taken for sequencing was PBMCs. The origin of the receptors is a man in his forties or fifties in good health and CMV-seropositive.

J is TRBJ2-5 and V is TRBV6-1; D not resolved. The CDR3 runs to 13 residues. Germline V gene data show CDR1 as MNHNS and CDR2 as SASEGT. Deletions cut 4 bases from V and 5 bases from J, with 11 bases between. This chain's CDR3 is CASSASPPETQYF. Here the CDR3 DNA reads TGTGCCAGCAGTGCGTCCCCCCCGGAGACCCAGTACTTC.

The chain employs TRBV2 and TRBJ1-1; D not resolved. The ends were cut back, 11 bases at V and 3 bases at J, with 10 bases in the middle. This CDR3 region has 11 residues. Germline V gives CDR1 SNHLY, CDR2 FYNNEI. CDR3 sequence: CAGLIDTEAFF. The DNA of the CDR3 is TGTGCCGGACTAATCGACACTGAAGCTTTCTTT. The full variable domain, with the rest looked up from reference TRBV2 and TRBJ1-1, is EPEVTQTPSHQVTQMGQEVILRCVPISNHLYFYWYRQILGQKVEFLVSFYNNEISEKSEIFDDQFSVERPDGSNFTLKIRSTKLEDSAMYFCAGLIDTEAFFGQGTRLTVV.

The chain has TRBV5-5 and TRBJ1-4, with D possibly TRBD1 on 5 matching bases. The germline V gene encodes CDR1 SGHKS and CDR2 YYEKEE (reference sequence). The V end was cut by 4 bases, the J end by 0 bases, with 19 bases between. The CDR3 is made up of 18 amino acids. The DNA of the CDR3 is TGTGCCAGCAGCCCACCGGGGGGAGGGGCGGCAACTAATGAAAAACTGTTTTTT. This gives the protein CASSPPGGGAATNEKLFF.

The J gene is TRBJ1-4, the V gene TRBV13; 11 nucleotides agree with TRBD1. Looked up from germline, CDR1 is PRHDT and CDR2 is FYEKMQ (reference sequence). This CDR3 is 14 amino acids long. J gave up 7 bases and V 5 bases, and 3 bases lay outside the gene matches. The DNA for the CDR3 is TGTGCCAGCAGCCTCGGGACAGGGGGTGAAAAACTGTTTTTT. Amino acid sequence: CASSLGTGGEKLFF.

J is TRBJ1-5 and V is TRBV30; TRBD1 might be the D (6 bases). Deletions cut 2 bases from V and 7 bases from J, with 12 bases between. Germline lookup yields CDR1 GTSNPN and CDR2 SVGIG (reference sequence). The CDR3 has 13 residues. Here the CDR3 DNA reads TGTGCCTGGAGTCTAGGGGGACAACAGCCCCAGCATTTT. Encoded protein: CAWSLGGQQPQHF.

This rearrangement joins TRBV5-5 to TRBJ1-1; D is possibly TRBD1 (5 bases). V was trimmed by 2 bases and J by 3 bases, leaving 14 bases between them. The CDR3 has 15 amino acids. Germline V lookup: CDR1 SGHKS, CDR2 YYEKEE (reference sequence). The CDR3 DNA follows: TGTGCCAGCAGCTTACAGGCAGTCGGGCACACTGAAGCTTTCTTT. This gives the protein CASSLQAVGHTEAFF.

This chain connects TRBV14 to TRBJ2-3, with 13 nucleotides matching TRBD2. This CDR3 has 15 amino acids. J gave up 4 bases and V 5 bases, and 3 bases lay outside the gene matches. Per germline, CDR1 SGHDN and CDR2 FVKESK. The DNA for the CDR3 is TGTGCCAGCAGCTTCGGACTAGCGGGAGCAGATACGCAGTATTTT. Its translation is CASSFGLAGADTQYF.

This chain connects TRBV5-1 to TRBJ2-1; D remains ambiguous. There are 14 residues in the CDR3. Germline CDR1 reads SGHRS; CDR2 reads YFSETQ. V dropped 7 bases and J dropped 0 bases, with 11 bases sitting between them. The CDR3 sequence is CASSSHSSYNEQFF. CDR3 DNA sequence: TGCGCCAGCTCCTCCCATAGCTCCTACAATGAGCAGTTCTTC. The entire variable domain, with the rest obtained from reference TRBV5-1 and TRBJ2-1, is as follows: KAGVTQTPRYLIKTRGQQVTLSCSPISGHRSVSWYQQTPGQGLQFLFEYFSETQRNKGNFPGRFSGRQFSNSRSEMNVSTLELGDSALYLCASSSHSSYNEQFFGPGTRLTVL.

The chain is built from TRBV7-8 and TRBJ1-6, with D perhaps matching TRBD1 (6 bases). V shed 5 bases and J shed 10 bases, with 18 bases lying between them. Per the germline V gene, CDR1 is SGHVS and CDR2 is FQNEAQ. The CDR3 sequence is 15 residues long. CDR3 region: CASSPGRGGGSPLHF. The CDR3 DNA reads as TGTGCCAGCAGCCCTGGCAGGGGAGGGGGGTCACCCCTCCACTTT.

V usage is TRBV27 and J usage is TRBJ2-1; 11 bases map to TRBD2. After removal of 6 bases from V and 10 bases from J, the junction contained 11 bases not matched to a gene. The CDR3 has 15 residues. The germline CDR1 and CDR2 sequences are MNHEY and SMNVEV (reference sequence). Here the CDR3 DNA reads TGTGCCAGCAGCCCCGGGACTAGCGGAGGGGGAGAGCAGTTCTTC. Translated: CASSPGTSGGGEQFF.

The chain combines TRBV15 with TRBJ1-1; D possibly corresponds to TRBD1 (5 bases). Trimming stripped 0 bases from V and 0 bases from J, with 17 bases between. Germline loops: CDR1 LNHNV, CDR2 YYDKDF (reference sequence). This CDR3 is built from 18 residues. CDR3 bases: TGTGCCACCAGCAGAGATCGCGAGGGTCGGGGGATGAACACTGAAGCTTTCTTT. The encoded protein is CATSRDREGRGMNTEAFF.

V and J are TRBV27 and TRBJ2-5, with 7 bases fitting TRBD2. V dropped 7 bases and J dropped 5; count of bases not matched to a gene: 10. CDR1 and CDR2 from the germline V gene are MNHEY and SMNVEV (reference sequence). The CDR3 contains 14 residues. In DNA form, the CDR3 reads TGTGCCAGCAACTTCGTCGGGAGGCACGAGACCCAGTACTTC. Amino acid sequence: CASNFVGRHETQYF.

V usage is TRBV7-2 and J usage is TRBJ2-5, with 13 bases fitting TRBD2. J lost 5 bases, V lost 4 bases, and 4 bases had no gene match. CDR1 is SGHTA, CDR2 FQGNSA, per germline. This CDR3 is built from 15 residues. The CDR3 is CASSSGLAGEETQYF. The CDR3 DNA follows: TGTGCCAGCAGCTCAGGACTAGCGGGGGAGGAGACCCAGTACTTC.

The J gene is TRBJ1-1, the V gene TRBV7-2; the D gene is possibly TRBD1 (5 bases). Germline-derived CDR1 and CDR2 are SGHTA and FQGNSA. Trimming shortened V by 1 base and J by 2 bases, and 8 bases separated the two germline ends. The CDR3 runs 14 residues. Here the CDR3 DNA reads TGTGCCAGCAGCTTAGTACAGGCCAACACTGAAGCTTTCTTT. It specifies CASSLVQANTEAFF.

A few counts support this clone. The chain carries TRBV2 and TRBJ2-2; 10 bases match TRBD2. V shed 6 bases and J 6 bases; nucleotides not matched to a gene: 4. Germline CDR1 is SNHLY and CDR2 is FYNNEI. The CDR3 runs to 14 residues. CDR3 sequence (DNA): TGTGCCAGCAGAGGCCTAGCGGGGGCCGGGGAGCTGTTTTTT. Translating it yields CASRGLAGAGELFF.

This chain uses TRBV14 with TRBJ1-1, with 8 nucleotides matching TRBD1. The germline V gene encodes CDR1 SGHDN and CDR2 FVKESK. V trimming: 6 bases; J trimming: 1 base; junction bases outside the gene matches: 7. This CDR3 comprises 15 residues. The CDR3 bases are TGTGCCAGCAGTGTCCGGACAGGGTGGAACACTGAAGCTTTCTTT. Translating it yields CASSVRTGWNTEAFF.

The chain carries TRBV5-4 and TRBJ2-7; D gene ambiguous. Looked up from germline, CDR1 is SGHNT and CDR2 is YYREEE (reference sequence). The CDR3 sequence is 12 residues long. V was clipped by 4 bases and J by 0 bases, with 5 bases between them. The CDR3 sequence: CASSVSSYEQYF. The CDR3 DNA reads TGTGCCAGCAGCGTGAGCTCCTACGAGCAGTACTTC.

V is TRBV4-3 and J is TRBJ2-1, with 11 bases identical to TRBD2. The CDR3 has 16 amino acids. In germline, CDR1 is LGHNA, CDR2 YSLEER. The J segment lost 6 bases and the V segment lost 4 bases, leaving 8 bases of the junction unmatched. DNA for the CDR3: TGCGCCAGCAGCCGCATAACTAGCGGGGGACTCAATGAGCAGTTCTTC. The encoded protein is CASSRITSGGLNEQFF.

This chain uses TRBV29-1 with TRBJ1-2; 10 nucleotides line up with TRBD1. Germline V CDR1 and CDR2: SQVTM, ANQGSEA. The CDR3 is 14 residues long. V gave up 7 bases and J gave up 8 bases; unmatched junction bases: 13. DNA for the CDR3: TGCAGCGAAAGGGCCCGGGACAGGGGCATGGGCTACACCTTC. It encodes CSERARDRGMGYTF.

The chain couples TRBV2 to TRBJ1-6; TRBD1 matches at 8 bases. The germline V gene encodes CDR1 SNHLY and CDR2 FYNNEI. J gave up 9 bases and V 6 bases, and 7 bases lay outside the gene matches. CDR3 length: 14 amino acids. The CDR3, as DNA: TGTGCCAGCAGGGACAGGGATAGAAGTTCACCCCTCCACTTT. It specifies CASRDRDRSSPLHF.